Listed here are 21 T cell receptor beta chains from one sample, sequenced in a study of OX40 agonist ivuxolimab in advanced cancers. Sequencing used immunoSEQ multiplex PCR; TCRdb keeps in-frame clones, though not all of them. Of about 64,000 clones in the sample, about 91% are singletons; the top ten hold 2.8%. Sequencing used CD4+ or CD8+ T cells sorted from blood, obtained in a trial of the OX40 agonist ivuxolimab. These receptors were taken from an adult with an advanced solid tumor such as melanoma, head and neck, liver or kidney cancer.

The chain has TRBV7-2 and TRBJ2-3; D is unclear. Germline V gene data show CDR1 as SGHTA and CDR2 as FQGNSA. V dropped 1 base and J dropped 6 bases, with 8 bases sitting between them. CDR3 length: 13 residues. The CDR3 sequence: CASSLDLEDTQYF. The CDR3 region has the DNA TGTGCCAGCAGCTTAGATCTGGAGGATACGCAGTATTTT.

This clone was seen a few times. This chain connects TRBV28 to TRBJ2-1, with D unresolved. CDR1 MDHEN and CDR2 SYDVKM come from the germline V gene. CDR3 length: 16 amino acids. The V gene lost 3 bases and the J gene lost 3 bases, with 15 bases spanning the gap. This CDR3 reads CASSFIGGRGYNEQFF. CDR3 sequence (DNA): TGTGCCAGCAGTTTTATAGGCGGCCGAGGCTACAATGAGCAGTTCTTC.

V and J are TRBV5-1 and TRBJ2-6, with 7 bases matching TRBD1. This CDR3 has 19 amino acids. Losses at the gene ends were 4 bases for V and 1 base for J; bases not matched to a gene: 14. CDR1 SGHRS and CDR2 YFSETQ come from the germline V gene. In DNA form, the CDR3 reads TGCGCCAGCAGCCCACTAACCTGGACAGGTTCATCTGGGGCCAACGTCCTGACTTTC. Amino acid sequence: CASSPLTWTGSSGANVLTF.

This sequence joins TRBV7-3 and TRBJ2-1, with a tentative D call TRBD1 (6 bases). V lost 4 bases and J 9 bases, leaving 19 bases between the germline ends. Germline loops: CDR1 SGHTA, CDR2 FQGTGA. The CDR3 is 15 amino acids. CDR3 DNA: TGTGCCAGCAGCTCGCAACCTGCAGGGGCGGCTGAGCAGTTCTTC. Translating gives CASSSQPAGAAEQFF.

V is TRBV30 and J is TRBJ1-5, with 9 nucleotides matching TRBD1. V lost 2 bases, J lost 2 bases, and 7 bases stayed unmatched. The CDR3 is 16 amino acids. The germline gives CDR1 GTSNPN, CDR2 SVGIG (reference sequence). CDR3 in amino acids: CAWSKVRTGGNQPQHF. The CDR3 DNA reads TGTGCCTGGAGTAAGGTTAGGACAGGGGGCAATCAGCCCCAGCATTTT.

This chain connects TRBV19 to TRBJ2-3; D is possibly TRBD1 (6 bases). The CDR3 spans 16 residues. V was trimmed by 6 bases and J by 2 bases, leaving 18 bases between them. Per germline, CDR1 LNHDA and CDR2 SQIVND (reference sequence). CDR3 region: CASSPSWTENTDTQYF. The CDR3 DNA is TGTGCCAGTAGCCCATCATGGACAGAGAACACAGATACGCAGTATTTT.

J is TRBJ2-7 and V is TRBV11-2, with D uncertain. Trimming left V 1 base short and J 5 bases short, with 3 bases between. Germline V gene data show CDR1 as SGHAT and CDR2 as FQNNGV. The CDR3 loop spans 11 amino acids. This CDR3 is CASSLVDEQYF. The CDR3 nucleotides are TGTGCCAGCAGCTTAGTCGACGAGCAGTACTTC.

This chain connects TRBV6-1 to TRBJ2-7, with 7 positions matching TRBD2. The germline gives CDR1 MNHNS, CDR2 SASEGT. After removal of 1 base from V and 4 bases from J, the junction contained 7 bases not matched to a gene. The CDR3 covers 15 residues. In nucleotides, the CDR3 is TGTGCCAGCAGTGAAGATGGCGGGAGCTTGTACGAGCAGTACTTC. Residues: CASSEDGGSLYEQYF.

The gene calls are TRBV2 and TRBJ1-2, with D possibly TRBD1 on 5 matching bases. This CDR3 is 13 amino acids long. V lost 4 bases and J 4 bases, leaving 10 bases between the germline ends. CDR1 is SNHLY, CDR2 FYNNEI, per germline. The DNA for the CDR3 is TGTGCCAGCAGTGTGGCAGGGCGCTATGGCTACACCTTC. As protein: CASSVAGRYGYTF.

V usage is TRBV11-2 and J usage is TRBJ1-2, with D unresolved. Germline loops: CDR1 SGHAT, CDR2 FQNNGV. With 1 base removed from V and 4 bases from J, the gap between germline ends came to 4 bases. This CDR3 comprises 12 residues. CDR3 sequence: CASSLAGYGYTF. CDR3 nucleotide sequence: TGTGCCAGCAGCTTAGCCGGCTATGGCTACACCTTC.

The V and J genes are TRBV9 and TRBJ2-7; D gene ambiguous. Germline loops: CDR1 SGDLS, CDR2 YYNGEE. CDR3 length: 14 amino acids. The V and J ends lost 3 bases and 1 base respectively, with 11 bases between them. This CDR3 is CASSAREVSYEQYF. CDR3 sequence (DNA): TGTGCCAGCAGCGCCCGTGAGGTTTCCTACGAGCAGTACTTC.

The gene calls are TRBV20-1 and TRBJ2-1, with TRBD2 matching over 8 bases. The germline gives CDR1 DFQATT, CDR2 SNEGSKA (reference sequence). V lost 8 bases, J lost 8 bases, and 5 bases stayed unmatched. The CDR3 has 11 amino acids. The CDR3: CSPLREDEQFF. The CDR3 nucleotides read TGCAGTCCCCTGCGGGAGGATGAGCAGTTCTTC.

The chain joins TRBV10-3 to TRBJ2-3; D possibly corresponds to TRBD1 (5 bases). Trimming left V 8 bases short and J 4 bases short, with 10 bases between. The germline gives CDR1 ENHRY, CDR2 SYGVKD. This CDR3 spans 12 amino acids. In nucleotides, the CDR3 is TGTGCCATCGATGAAGGGGCAGATACGCAGTATTTT. Translating it yields CAIDEGADTQYF.

The chain has TRBV5-5 and TRBJ2-3; 13 positions match TRBD2. The CDR3 has 18 amino acids. V lost 0 bases and J lost 2; bases outside the gene matches: 6. CDR1 is SGHKS and CDR2 is YYEKEE in the germline V gene (reference sequence). The CDR3 nucleotides read TGTGCCAGCAGCTTGGGGACTAGCGGGAGTTTCAACACAGATACGCAGTATTTT. Translation: CASSLGTSGSFNTDTQYF.

This chain links TRBV5-1 with TRBJ1-5; possible D gene TRBD1, 5 bases. Germline CDR1 SGHRS, CDR2 YFSETQ. V was shortened by 4 bases and J by 7 bases, with 18 bases between the two germline ends. The CDR3 contains 15 residues. DNA of the CDR3: TGCGCCAGCAGCCCGGGACCCGATGGTGGACAGCCCCAGCATTTT. Encoded protein: CASSPGPDGGQPQHF.

The rearrangement uses TRBV7-2 and TRBJ1-2; TRBD1 is a possible D gene (6 bases). The CDR3 has 14 amino acids. CDR1 and CDR2 from the germline V gene are SGHTA and FQGNSA. V dropped 2 bases and J dropped 4 bases, with 11 bases sitting between them. Here the CDR3 reads CASSLLGGTYGYTF. In DNA, the CDR3 is TGTGCCAGCAGCTTACTAGGGGGGACCTATGGCTACACCTTC.

The CDR3 is CASSEQAYEQYF. As DNA, the CDR3 is TGTGCCAGCAGTGAACAGGCCTACGAGCAGTACTTC. The chain is built from TRBV2 and TRBJ2-7; no clear D gene. The germline gives CDR1 SNHLY, CDR2 FYNNEI. Trimming stripped 2 bases from V and 2 bases from J, with 4 bases between. The CDR3 is 12 residues long.

The V call is TRBV6-5, the J call TRBJ2-1, with D unclear. CDR1 is MNHEY, CDR2 SVGAGI, per germline. This CDR3 comprises 13 residues. V dropped 5 bases and J dropped 4 bases, with 9 bases sitting between them. CDR3 loop: CASSPTQYNEQFF. The DNA of the CDR3 is TGTGCCAGCAGTCCCACACAATACAATGAGCAGTTCTTC.

V is TRBV4-3 and J is TRBJ2-7; D gene ambiguous. Germline-derived CDR1 and CDR2 are LGHNA and YSLEER. Trimming removed 0 bases at V and 3 bases at J, with 12 bases between. CDR3 size: 15 residues. CDR3 in amino acids: CASSQDLAVFYEQYF. The CDR3 DNA sequence: TGCGCCAGCAGCCAAGATCTTGCGGTTTTCTACGAGCAGTACTTC.

The rearrangement joins TRBV5-1 to TRBJ2-3; D gene uncertain. The CDR3 extends over 12 amino acids. Germline values: CDR1 SGHRS, CDR2 YFSETQ. V was cut by 4 bases and J by 3 bases, with 6 bases left in between. The CDR3 sequence: CASSPDTDTQYF. The CDR3 coding sequence is TGCGCCAGCAGCCCAGATACAGATACGCAGTATTTT.

The V and J genes are TRBV30 and TRBJ1-2; TRBD1 is a possible D gene (6 bases). CDR1 is GTSNPN, CDR2 SVGIG, per germline (reference sequence). Trimming removed 5 bases from V and 6 bases from J, with 16 bases in between. The CDR3 has 13 residues. The CDR3 sequence: CAWAGTSWDGYTF. The DNA of the CDR3 is TGTGCCTGGGCAGGGACATCGTGGGATGGCTACACCTTC. The full variable domain, in which reference TRBV30 and TRBJ1-2 provide the parts outside the CDR3, is SQTIHQWPATLVQPVGSPLSLECTVEGTSNPNLYWYRQAAGRGLQLLFYSVGIGQISSEVPQNLSASRPQDRQFILSSKKLLLSDSGFYLCAWAGTSWDGYTFGSGTRLTVV.